Listed below are T cell receptor beta chains from one sample, sequenced in a study of neurological immune-mediated disorders. Using its own MiXCR run on the 5' RACE reads, TCRdb lists one record per CDR3 protein. The data hold tens of thousands of distinct CDR3 sequences, with around 3.3% observed a single time. Sequenced sample: PBMCs. The origin of the receptors is a woman aged 50 to 60 with multiple sclerosis. The CDR3 runs from the conserved cysteine through the conserved F or W. A D gene is named only where the DNA matches it firmly. Rows may omit the clone size; those that give it use once, few, many or a size class.

D gene | clone size | J gene | CDR3 length | V gene | CDR3 DNA | CDR3 protein
TRBD2 | many | TRBJ2-5 | 16 | TRBV7-6 | TGTGCCAGCAGCTTAACGGGAGGGACTTTCCAAGAGACCCAGTACTTC | CASSLTGGTFQETQYF
NA | many | TRBJ1-1 | 12 | TRBV20-1 | TGCAGTGCTAGAGATTTGTACACTGAAGCTTTCTTT | CSARDLYTEAFF
NA | many | TRBJ2-1 | 15 | TRBV5-1 | TGCGCCAGCAGCTTAATCGGCGGATCTTACAATGAGCAGTTCTTC | CASSLIGGSYNEQFF
TRBD2 | many | TRBJ2-3 | 18 | TRBV5-6 | TGTGCCAGCAGCCCTGGACTAGCGCGGGGAGTTTCCACAGATACGCAGTATTTT | CASSPGLARGVSTDTQYF
NA | many | TRBJ1-2 | 16 | TRBV7-9 | TGTGCCAGCAGCGAACTAGAGCGGGGCGTCAACTATGGCTACACCTTC | CASSELERGVNYGYTF
NA | many | TRBJ2-2 | 16 | TRBV7-3 | TGTGCCAGCAGCTTATTGGGAGGGGGGGACACCGGGGAGCTGTTTTTT | CASSLLGGGDTGELFF
NA | many | TRBJ2-5 | 15 | TRBV11-2 | TGTGCCAGCAGCTTCGGACGGGGGTTGGTGGAGACCCAGTACTTC | CASSFGRGLVETQYF
NA | NA | TRBJ2-1 | 16 | TRBV11-2 | TGTGCCAGCAGCTTGGATAACAGGGGACTACCAAATGAGCAGTTCTTC | CASSLDNRGLPNEQFF
TRBD2 | many | TRBJ2-1 | 14 | TRBV7-2 | TGTGCCAGCAGCCAGACTAGCGACCCCAATGAGCAGTTCTTC | CASSQTSDPNEQFF
TRBD2 | many | TRBJ2-2 | 14 | TRBV7-9 | TGTGCCAGCATGCTAGCGGGCAACACCGGGGAGCTGTTTTTT | CASMLAGNTGELFF
NA | many | TRBJ2-3 | 14 | TRBV20-1 | TGCAGTGCTACCGGGAGCGAGGGGGCAGATACGCAGTATTTT | CSATGSEGADTQYF
TRBD2 | many | TRBJ2-3 | 16 | TRBV7-8 | TGTGCCAGCAGCTTTCTAGCGGGGGGGAGCACAGATACGCAGTATTTT | CASSFLAGGSTDTQYF
TRBD2 | many | TRBJ2-2 | 16 | TRBV7-7 | TGTGCTAGCAGCCCTTTTCTAGCGGGTCACACCGGGGAGCTGTTTTTT | CASSPFLAGHTGELFF
TRBD2 | many | TRBJ2-3 | 17 | TRBV7-2 | TGTGCCAGCAGCACCTCCTCTAGCGGGGGAAACACAGATACGCAGTATTTT | CASSTSSSGGNTDTQYF
NA | many | TRBJ2-7 | 15 | TRBV5-1 | TGCGCCAGCAGCTTGACCTGGGACAACTCCTACGAGCAGTACTTC | CASSLTWDNSYEQYF
NA | many | TRBJ1-1 | 11 | TRBV6-2/TRBV6-3 | TGTGCCAGCAGTTACCCCGGTGAAGCTTTCTTT | CASSYPGEAFF
NA | many | TRBJ1-1 | 14 | TRBV2 | TGTGCCAGCAGTGAAATCAGGGAGAGCACTGAAGCTTTCTTT | CASSEIRESTEAFF
NA | many | TRBJ2-3 | 11 | TRBV12-3/TRBV12-4 | TGTGCCAGCAGTCAGATGGATACGCAGTATTTT | CASSQMDTQYF
TRBD2 | many | TRBJ2-1 | 16 | TRBV20-1 | TGCAGTGCTCGGACTAGCGGGAGGGCCTTAAACAATGAGCAGTTCTTC | CSARTSGRALNNEQFF
NA | many | TRBJ2-1 | 15 | TRBV5-1 | TGCGCCAGCAGCTCGAGCGCGAGCTCCTACAATGAGCAGTTCTTC | CASSSSASSYNEQFF
TRBD2 | many | TRBJ2-1 | 17 | TRBV5-1 | TGCGCCAGCAGCTTGGCTCGGCGGGAGGGCTTCTACAATGAGCAGTTCTTC | CASSLARREGFYNEQFF
TRBD1 | many | TRBJ1-5 | 16 | TRBV5-1 | TGCGCCAGCAGCCCGGGACAGGGGGTAGGCAATCAGCCCCAGCATTTT | CASSPGQGVGNQPQHF
NA | few | TRBJ2-1 | 8 | TRBV7-9 | TGTGCCAACGGGGAGCAGTTCTTC | CANGEQFF
TRBD1 | many | TRBJ2-3 | 15 | TRBV29-1 | TGCAGCGTTGAAGCCCCGGGACAGGGCACAGATACGCAGTATTTT | CSVEAPGQGTDTQYF
TRBD1 | many | TRBJ2-7 | 14 | TRBV28 | TGTGCCAGCAGTACTCCGACAGGGCCCTACGAGCAGTACTTC | CASSTPTGPYEQYF
TRBD2 | many | TRBJ2-5 | 16 | TRBV5-1 | TGTGCCAGCAGCTTAGGCCTAGCGGGGGGTCAAGAGACCCAGTACTTC | CASSLGLAGGQETQYF
NA | many | TRBJ2-1 | 14 | TRBV7-9 | TGTGCCAGCAGCTTCCGGGACTTCTACAATGAGCAGTTCTTC | CASSFRDFYNEQFF
TRBD1 | many | TRBJ2-7 | 15 | TRBV20-1 | TGCAGTGCTAGAGATCACGGGACAGGGACCTACGAGCAGTACTTC | CSARDHGTGTYEQYF
NA | many | TRBJ2-7 | 12 | TRBV5-6 | TGTGCCAGCAGCTTTGACCGATGGGAGCAGTACTTC | CASSFDRWEQYF
NA | medium-sized | TRBJ1-2 | 11 | TRBV20-1 | TGCAGTGCTCCTGCGGGGTATGGCTACACCTTC | CSAPAGYGYTF
TRBD1 | many | TRBJ1-5 | 18 | TRBV6-1 | TGTGCCAGCAGAGTCCCGGGACAGGGTAATCTTCGCAATCAGCCCCAGCATTTT | CASRVPGQGNLRNQPQHF
NA | many | TRBJ1-4 | 14 | TRBV4-1 | TGCGCCAGCAGCCAAGCTTGGGGGCGAGAAAAACTGTTTTTT | CASSQAWGREKLFF
TRBD1 | many | TRBJ2-5 | 15 | TRBV28 | TGTGCCAGCAGTCCAATGACAGGGTCGAGAGAGACCCAGTACTTC | CASSPMTGSRETQYF
NA | few | TRBJ2-5 | 14 | TRBV7-9 | TGTGCCAGCAGCAACGGACGAAGAAGGGAGACCCAGTACTTC | CASSNGRRRETQYF
NA | many | TRBJ2-5 | 13 | TRBV7-3 | TGTGCCAGCAGCTTTTCGGGAAGGGAGACCCAGTACTTC | CASSFSGRETQYF
TRBD1 | few | TRBJ2-7 | 15 | TRBV19 | TGTGCCAGTAGTATGGTACAGGGGGATGGATACGAGCAGTACTTC | CASSMVQGDGYEQYF
NA | many | TRBJ1-4 | 11 | TRBV20-1 | TGCAGCGGCGCGGGGGGTGGAAAACTGTTTTTT | CSGAGGGKLFF
NA | many | TRBJ1-4 | 13 | TRBV5-1 | TGCGCCAGCAGCCCCACGACCGGTGAAAAACTGTTTTTT | CASSPTTGEKLFF
TRBD2 | many | TRBJ2-4 | 18 | TRBV27 | TGTGCCAGCAGCCCCAGGCCCCTACGCGGGAGGGAAGAAAACATTCAGTACTTC | CASSPRPLRGREENIQYF
NA | NA | TRBJ2-3 | 14 | TRBV7-2 | TGTGCCAGCAGCTCCGGCCCTGGTACAGATACGCAGTATTTT | CASSSGPGTDTQYF
NA | many | TRBJ1-2 | 14 | TRBV7-2 | TGTGCCAGCAGCTTAGACCGGGCTCCGGTTGGCTACACCTTC | CASSLDRAPVGYTF
NA | few | TRBJ1-3 | 14 | TRBV10-3 | TGTGCCATCAGTGAGGGCCGCGCTGGAAAAAACATATATTTT | CAISEGRAGKNIYF
NA | many | TRBJ1-1 | 16 | TRBV28 | TGTGCCAGCAGTTTATGGGGGGGGCCTACGAACACTGAAGCTTTCTTT | CASSLWGGPTNTEAFF
NA | many | TRBJ2-4 | 16 | TRBV12-3/TRBV12-4 | TGTGCCAGCAGTTTAGGTCGGGGGGCCTACGAAAACATTCAGTACTTC | CASSLGRGAYENIQYF
NA | many | TRBJ2-5 | 14 | TRBV7-2 | TGTGCCAGCAGCCGAGATCGACCCCGAGAGACCCAGTACTTC | CASSRDRPRETQYF
NA | many | TRBJ2-3 | 13 | TRBV7-2 | TGTGCCAGCAGCCTTAGTTACACAGATACGCAGTATTTT | CASSLSYTDTQYF
TRBD1 | many | TRBJ1-2 | 13 | TRBV29-1 | TGCAGCGTTATATCGGGACAGAACTATGGCTACACCTTC | CSVISGQNYGYTF
TRBD2 | many | TRBJ2-2 | 17 | TRBV5-5 | TGTGCCAGCAGCTTGGGCTTGCGGGGGGGCCTTGACGGGGAGCTGTTTTTT | CASSLGLRGGLDGELFF